This T cell receptor beta chain emerged from a study of T cell changes during pregnancy in multiple sclerosis. CDR1 and CDR2 (germline): KGHSH, LQKENI. Trimming removed 1 base from V and 0 bases from J, with 12 bases in between. The CDR3 length is 16 residues. The table came from immunoSEQ multiplex PCR; TCRdb's copy has only in-frame clones and leaves some out. This sample has 70,000 to 80,000 clones, with around 93% found just once. The chain has TRBV18 and TRBJ1-2; a weak D match, TRBD1 (5 bases). Sequenced material: peripheral blood, taken in the first trimester of pregnancy. This receptor was taken from a female donor with multiple sclerosis, enrolled in a pregnancy study. CDR3 sequence reads: CASSPLQEYTNYGYTF. DNA of the CDR3: TGTGCCAGCTCACCACTACAGGAGTATACTAACTATGGCTACACCTTC.